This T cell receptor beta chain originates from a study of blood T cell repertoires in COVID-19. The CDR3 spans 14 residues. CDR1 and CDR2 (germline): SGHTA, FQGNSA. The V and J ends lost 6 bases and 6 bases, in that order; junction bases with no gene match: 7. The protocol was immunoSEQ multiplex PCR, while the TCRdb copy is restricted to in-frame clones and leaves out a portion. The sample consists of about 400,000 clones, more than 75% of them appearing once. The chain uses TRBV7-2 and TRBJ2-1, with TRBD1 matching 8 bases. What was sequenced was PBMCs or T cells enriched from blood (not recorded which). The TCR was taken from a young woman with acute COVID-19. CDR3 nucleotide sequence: TGTGCCAGCAGTCGAACGGACAGGGTCAATGAGCAGTTCTTC. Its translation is CASSRTDRVNEQFF.